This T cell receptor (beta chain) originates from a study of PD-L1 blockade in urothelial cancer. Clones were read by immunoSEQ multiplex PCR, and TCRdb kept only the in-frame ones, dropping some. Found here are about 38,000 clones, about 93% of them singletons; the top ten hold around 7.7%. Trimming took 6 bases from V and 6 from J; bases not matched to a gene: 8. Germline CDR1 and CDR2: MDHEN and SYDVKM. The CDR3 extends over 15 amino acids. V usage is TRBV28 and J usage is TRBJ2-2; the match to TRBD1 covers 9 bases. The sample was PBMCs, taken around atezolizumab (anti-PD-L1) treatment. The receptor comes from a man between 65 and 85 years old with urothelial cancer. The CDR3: CASRGPGQGSGELFF. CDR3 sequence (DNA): TGTGCCAGCAGGGGACCGGGACAGGGTTCCGGGGAGCTGTTTTTT.